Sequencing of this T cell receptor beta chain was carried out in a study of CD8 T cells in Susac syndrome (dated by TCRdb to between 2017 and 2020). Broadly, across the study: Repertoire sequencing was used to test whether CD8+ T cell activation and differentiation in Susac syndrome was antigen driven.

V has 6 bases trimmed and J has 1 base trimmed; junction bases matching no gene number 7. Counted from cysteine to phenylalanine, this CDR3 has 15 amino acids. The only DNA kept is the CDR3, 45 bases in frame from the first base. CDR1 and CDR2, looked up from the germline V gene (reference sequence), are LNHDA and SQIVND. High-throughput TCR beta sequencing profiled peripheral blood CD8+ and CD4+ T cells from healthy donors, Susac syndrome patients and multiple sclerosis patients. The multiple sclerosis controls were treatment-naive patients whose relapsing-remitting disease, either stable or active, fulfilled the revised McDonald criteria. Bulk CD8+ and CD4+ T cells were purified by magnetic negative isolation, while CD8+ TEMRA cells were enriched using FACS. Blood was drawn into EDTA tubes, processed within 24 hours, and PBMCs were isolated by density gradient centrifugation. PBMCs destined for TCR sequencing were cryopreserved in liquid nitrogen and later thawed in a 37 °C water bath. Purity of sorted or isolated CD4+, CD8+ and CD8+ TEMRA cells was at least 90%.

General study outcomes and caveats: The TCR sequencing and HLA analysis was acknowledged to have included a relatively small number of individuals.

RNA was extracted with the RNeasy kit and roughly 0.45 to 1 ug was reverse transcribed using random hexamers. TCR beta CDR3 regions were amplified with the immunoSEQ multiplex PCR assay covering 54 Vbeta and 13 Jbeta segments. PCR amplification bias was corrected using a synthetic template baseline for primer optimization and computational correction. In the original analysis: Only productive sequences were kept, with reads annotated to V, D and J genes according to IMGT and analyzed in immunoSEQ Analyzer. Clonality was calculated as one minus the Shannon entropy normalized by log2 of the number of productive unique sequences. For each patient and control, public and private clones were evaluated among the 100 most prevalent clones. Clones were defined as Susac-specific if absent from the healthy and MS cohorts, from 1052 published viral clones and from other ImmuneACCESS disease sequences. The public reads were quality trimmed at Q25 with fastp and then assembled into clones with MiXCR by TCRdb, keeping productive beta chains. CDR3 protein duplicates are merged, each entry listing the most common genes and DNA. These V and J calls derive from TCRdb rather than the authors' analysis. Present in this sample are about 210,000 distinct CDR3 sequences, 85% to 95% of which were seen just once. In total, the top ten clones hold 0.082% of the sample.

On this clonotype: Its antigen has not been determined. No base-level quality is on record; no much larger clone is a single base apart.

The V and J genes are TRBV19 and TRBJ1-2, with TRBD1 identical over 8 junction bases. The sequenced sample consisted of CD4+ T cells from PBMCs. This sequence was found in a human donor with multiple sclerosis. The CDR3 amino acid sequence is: CASRARQGSNYGYTF. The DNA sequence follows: TGTGCCAGTAGAGCCCGACAGGGGAGTAACTATGGCTACACCTTC.